This T cell receptor beta chain was sequenced during a study of cytomegalovirus exposure and HLA in healthy donors. The CDR3 loop spans 19 amino acids. Unmatched junction bases numbered 16, after V lost 11 bases and J lost 0 bases. Germline values: CDR1 MDHEN, CDR2 SYDVKM. Vbeta (60) and Jbeta (13) primers were used in the PCR. Method: immunoSEQ multiplex PCR; TCRdb's copy keeps in-frame clones and lacks some. The profile shows over 150,000 clones, 74% of them singletons. The sequenced sample was PBMCs. This TCR came from a woman aged 25-40 years in good health and CMV-seropositive. The rearrangement uses TRBV28 and TRBJ2-4; 13 bases match TRBD2. The CDR3 region is CALGGHWTSGRRAKNIQYF. The CDR3 DNA is TGTGCCCTAGGCGGACACTGGACTAGCGGGAGAAGAGCCAAAAACATTCAGTACTTC.